These T cell receptor beta chains were read from a single sample in a study of blood T cell repertoires in COVID-19. Profiled with immunoSEQ multiplex PCR; TCRdb holds only in-frame clones, not every one. This table holds around 50,000 clones, about nine tenths found once. The sample comprised peripheral blood. These receptors all stem from a woman older than 75 with COVID-19, enrolled during active disease. Both conserved end residues are part of each CDR3.

V	J	CDR3
TRBV24-1	TRBJ2-1	CATSDTTSGEQFF
TRBV5-5	TRBJ1-6	CASSIQDRLGSSPLHF
TRBV5-5	TRBJ2-7	CASSSAGTFIYEQYF
TRBV5-6	TRBJ1-1	CASSGLGGNTEAFF
TRBV28	TRBJ1-5	CASREGTGGNQPQHF
TRBV2	TRBJ1-4	CASTPIGGTRTNEKLFF
TRBV6-5	TRBJ2-7	CASSALDSYEQYF
TRBV7-9	TRBJ2-7	CASSPALAGDEQYF
TRBV7-9	TRBJ1-4	CASSWSADRSNEKLFF
TRBV6-5	TRBJ2-2	CASSPPRTGELFF
TRBV7-8	TRBJ1-2	CASSASRVIYGYTF
TRBV6-2/TRBV6-3	TRBJ1-6	CASSYLRTGGSPLHF
TRBV5-4	TRBJ1-4	CASSPGTENEKLFF
TRBV6-1	TRBJ2-1	CASSDLGGGKNEQFF
TRBV11-2	TRBJ2-1	CASSWPGTGVNSEQFF
TRBV3-1/TRBV3-2	TRBJ2-3	CASLGAASTDTQYF
TRBV6-5	TRBJ2-5	CASWGQGRDQETQYF
TRBV30	TRBJ1-5	CAWTSGGNQPQHF
TRBV29-1	TRBJ2-3	CSVLAANTDTQYF
TRBV5-4	TRBJ2-3	CASSAWDRSSTDTQYF
TRBV7-9	TRBJ1-1	CASSLAGVGRAFF
TRBV6-2/TRBV6-3	TRBJ2-3	CASSYSVGHTSTDTQYF
TRBV5-1	TRBJ1-2	CASSGGDTRNMRYTF
TRBV5-1	TRBJ2-5	CASSLATGNLYQETQYF
TRBV7-8	TRBJ2-1	CASSLAAGNEQFF
TRBV18	TRBJ2-3	CASSPGQNTDTQYF
TRBV7-9	TRBJ2-3	CASSFQLAGDADTQYF
TRBV7-8	TRBJ2-5	CASSLALTGGRQETQYF
TRBV15	TRBJ1-5	CATSRIPGGGNQPQHF
TRBV29-1	TRBJ2-4	CSVEAGYIQYF
TRBV11-3	TRBJ1-3	CASSLDRTGSGNTIYF
TRBV2	TRBJ1-1	CATGEGGVNTEAFF
TRBV4-1	TRBJ2-2	CASSQAALAGSNTGELFF
TRBV20-1	TRBJ2-1	CSASIQRGGLYNEQFF
TRBV2	TRBJ2-1	CASSSPGQGSNEQFF
TRBV19	TRBJ1-1	CASSIETRSTEAFF
TRBV29-1	TRBJ2-7	CSARDGSSGAYEQYF
TRBV5-1	TRBJ2-3	CASSKGTDVRTDTQYF
TRBV5-6	TRBJ2-7	CASSSNQRYEQYF
TRBV5-6	TRBJ1-2	CASSLTLTGAYGYTF
TRBV11-3	TRBJ2-2	CASSGTGGAFTGELFF
TRBV7-9	TRBJ2-7	CASSQGSGPIDEQYF
TRBV11-2	TRBJ2-7	CASSLETGGYEQYF
TRBV29-1	TRBJ2-3	CSVEAGGTDTQYF
TRBV4-1	TRBJ2-7	CASSPRTGVYEQYF
TRBV6-1	TRBJ1-5	CASSEAGGRTQPQHF
TRBV10-3	TRBJ2-3	CAISPRGTDTQYF
TRBV6-1	TRBJ2-3	CASSESRGRRPDTQYF
TRBV23-1	TRBJ1-3	CASSQSIGSSGNTIYF